This TCR beta chain was captured by sequencing in a study of CD8+CD57+ T cells in acquired aplastic anemia (dated by TCRdb to between 2017 and 2018). Context from the whole study: On average, sorted CD4+ and CD8+ cells yielded approximately 3 ug of extracted DNA, with a range of about 0.19 to 30 ug. CD8+CD57+ expansion was defined as a frequency above the mean frequency observed in healthy subjects.

With regard to this clonotype: The antigen this receptor binds is unknown. Base quality data are lacking; no much larger clone is found one base away.

CDR3 length: 16 amino acids, cysteine to phenylalanine. The retained sequence is limited to the CDR3, 48 bases, with the frame set at the first base. From V the trimming removes 0 bases and from J it removes 0 bases, while the gene matches leave 6 bases of the junction unaccounted for. The CDR1 and CDR2 encoded by the germline V gene are SGHDT and YYEEEE. Beyond this particular receptor, the publication reports: No significant difference in CD8+ Simpson's diversity was found between patients and healthy controls (P=0.060). Twenty-nine CD8+ CDR3 sequences were shared between patients and controls but appeared highly expressed in patients and within their immunodominant clones.

Profiling of TCR beta VDJ combinations and CDR3 sequences used genomic DNA as the template. An Illumina HiSeq 2000 was used for TCR repertoire sequencing. In the paper's pipeline: Repertoire assessment relied on Simpson's diversity index, CDR3 size and DJ length profiles, and TRBV/TRBJ rearrangement plots. Whichever DNA sequence was most abundant in the deep sequencing data was defined as the immunodominant clone. CDR3 amino acid sequences were screened for sharing across subjects and compared with published repertoires and the VDJdb database. TCRdb ran its own pipeline on the public reads, namely fastp trimming at Q25 and MiXCR clone calling, and kept in-frame beta chains. All rows with the same CDR3 protein become a single entry with the most common DNA and genes. None of the V and J calls come from the authors' own analysis; TCRdb made them. Within this sample are roughly 200,000 distinct CDR3 sequences, with more than 55% of them counted one time only. About 60% of the sample rests with the top ten.

Flow cytometry had shown CD8+CD57+ cell expansion in the patients selected for sequencing. All patients had severe acquired aplastic anemia diagnosed by International Study of Aplastic Anemia and Agranulocytosis and Camitta criteria. At the time blood was sampled, none of the patients had received any therapy. TCR repertoires of sorted CD4+ and CD8+ blood T cells from severe aplastic anemia patients and healthy subjects were deep-sequenced in the study. Patients were enrolled in the USA under clinicaltrials.gov protocols 00001620, 01623167, 00001397, 00071045, 00081523 and 00961064. Ficoll-Paque density gradient centrifugation was used to isolate peripheral blood mononuclear cells. Before DNA extraction, CD4+ and CD8+ T cells were sorted with FACS or magnetic beads.

The chain is encoded by TRBV5-6 joined to TRBJ2-7, with 7 middle bases fitting TRBD1. The sample comprised sorted CD4+, CD8+, or CD8+CD57+ T cells (not recorded which) from PBMCs. This TCR derives from a human donor with aplastic anemia. The DNA sequence is given as TGTGCCAGCAGCTTGGTACCGGGACAGTCCTCCTACGAGCAGTACTTC. This sequence encodes CASSLVPGQSSYEQYF.